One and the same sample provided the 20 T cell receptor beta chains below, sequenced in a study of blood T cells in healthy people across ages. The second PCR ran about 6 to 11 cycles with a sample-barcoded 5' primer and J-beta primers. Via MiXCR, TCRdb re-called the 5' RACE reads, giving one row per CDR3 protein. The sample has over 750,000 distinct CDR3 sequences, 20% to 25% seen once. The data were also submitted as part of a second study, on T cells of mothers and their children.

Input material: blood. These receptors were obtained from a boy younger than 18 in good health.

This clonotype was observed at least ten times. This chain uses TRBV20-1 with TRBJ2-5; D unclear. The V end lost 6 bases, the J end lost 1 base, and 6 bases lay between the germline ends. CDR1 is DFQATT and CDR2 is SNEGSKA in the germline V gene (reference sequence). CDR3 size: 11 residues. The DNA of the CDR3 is TGCAGTGCCCAATTCCAAGAGACCCAGTACTTC. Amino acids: CSAQFQETQYF.

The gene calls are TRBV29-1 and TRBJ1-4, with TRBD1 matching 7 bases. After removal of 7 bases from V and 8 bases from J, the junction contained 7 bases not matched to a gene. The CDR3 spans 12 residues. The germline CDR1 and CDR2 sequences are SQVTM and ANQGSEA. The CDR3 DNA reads TGCAGCGGGGGACAGTTAAGGGAAAAACTGTTTTTT. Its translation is CSGGQLREKLFF.

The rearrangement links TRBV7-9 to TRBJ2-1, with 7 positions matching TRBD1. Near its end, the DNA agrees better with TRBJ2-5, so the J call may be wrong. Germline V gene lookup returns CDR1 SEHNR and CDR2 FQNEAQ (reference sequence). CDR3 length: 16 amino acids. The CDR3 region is CASIDQDRAVQETQYF. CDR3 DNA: TGTGCCAGCATCGACCAAGACAGGGCCGTCCAAGAGACCCAGTACTTC.

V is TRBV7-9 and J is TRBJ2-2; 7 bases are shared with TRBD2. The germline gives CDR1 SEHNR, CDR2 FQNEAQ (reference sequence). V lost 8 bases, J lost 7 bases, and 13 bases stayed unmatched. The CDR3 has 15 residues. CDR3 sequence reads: CASEFDRGDGGELFF. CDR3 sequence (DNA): TGTGCCAGCGAGTTCGATCGGGGGGACGGCGGGGAGCTGTTTTTT.

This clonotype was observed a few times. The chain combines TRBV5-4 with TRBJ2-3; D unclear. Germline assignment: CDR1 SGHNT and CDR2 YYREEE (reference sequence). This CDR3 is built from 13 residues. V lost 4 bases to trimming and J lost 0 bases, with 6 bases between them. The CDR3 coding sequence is TGTGCCAGCAGCCACCTGAGCACAGATACGCAGTATTTT. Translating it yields CASSHLSTDTQYF.

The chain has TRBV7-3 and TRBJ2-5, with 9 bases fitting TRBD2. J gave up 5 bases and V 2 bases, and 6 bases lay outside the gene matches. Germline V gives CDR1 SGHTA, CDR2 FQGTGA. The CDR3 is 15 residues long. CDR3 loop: CASSLGGGAGETQYF. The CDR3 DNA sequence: TGTGCCAGCAGCTTAGGCGGGGGGGCAGGGGAGACCCAGTACTTC. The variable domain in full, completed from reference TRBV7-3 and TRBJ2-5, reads GAGVSQTPSNKVTEKGKYVELRCDPISGHTALYWYRQSLGQGPEFLIYFQGTGAADDSGLPNDRFFAVRPEGSVSTLKIQRTERGDSAVYLCASSLGGGAGETQYFGPGTRLLVL.

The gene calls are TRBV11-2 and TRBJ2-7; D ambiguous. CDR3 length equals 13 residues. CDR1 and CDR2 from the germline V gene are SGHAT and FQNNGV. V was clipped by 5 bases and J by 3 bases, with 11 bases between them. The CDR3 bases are TGTGCCAGCAGCCCGCTTCAGTTCTACGAGCAGTACTTC. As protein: CASSPLQFYEQYF.

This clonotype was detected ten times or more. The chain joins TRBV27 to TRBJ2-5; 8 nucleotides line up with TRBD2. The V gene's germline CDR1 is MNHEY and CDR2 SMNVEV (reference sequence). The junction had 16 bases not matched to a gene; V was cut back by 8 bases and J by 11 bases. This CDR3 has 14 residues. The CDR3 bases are TGTGCCAGCCGTCGCACGGGAGGGTACGAAGAGCAGTACTTC. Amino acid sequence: CASRRTGGYEEQYF.

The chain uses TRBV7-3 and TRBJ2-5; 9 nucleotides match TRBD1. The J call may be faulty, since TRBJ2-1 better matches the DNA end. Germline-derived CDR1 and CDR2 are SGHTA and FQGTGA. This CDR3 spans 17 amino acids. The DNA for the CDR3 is TGTGCCAGCAGCTTTATTCTAAGGGGACAGGGTATCGATGAGCAGTTCTTC. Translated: CASSFILRGQGIDEQFF.

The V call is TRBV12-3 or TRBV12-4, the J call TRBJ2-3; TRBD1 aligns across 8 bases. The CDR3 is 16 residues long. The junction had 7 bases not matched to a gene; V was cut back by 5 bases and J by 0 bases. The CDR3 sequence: CASSPSRGLSTDTQYF. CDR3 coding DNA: TGTGCCAGCAGTCCCTCCAGGGGGCTAAGCACAGATACGCAGTATTTT.

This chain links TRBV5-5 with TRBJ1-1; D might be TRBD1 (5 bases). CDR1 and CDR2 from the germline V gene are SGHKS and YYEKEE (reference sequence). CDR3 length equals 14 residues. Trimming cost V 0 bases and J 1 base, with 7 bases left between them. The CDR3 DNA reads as TGTGCCAGCAGCTTGGACGGGGGGAACACTGAAGCTTTCTTT. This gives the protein CASSLDGGNTEAFF. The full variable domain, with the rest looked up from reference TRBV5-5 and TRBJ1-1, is DAGVTQSPTHLIKTRGQQVTLRCSPISGHKSVSWYQQVLGQGPQFIFQYYEKEERGRGNFPDRFSARQFPNYSSELNVNALLLGDSALYLCASSLDGGNTEAFFGQGTRLTVV.

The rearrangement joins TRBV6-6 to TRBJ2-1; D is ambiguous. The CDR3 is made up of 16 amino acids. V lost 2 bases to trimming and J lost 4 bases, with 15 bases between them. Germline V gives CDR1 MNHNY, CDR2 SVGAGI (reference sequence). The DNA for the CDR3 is TGTGCCAGCAGTTACGGCCTAGACCTAAAATACAATGAGCAGTTCTTC. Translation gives CASSYGLDLKYNEQFF.

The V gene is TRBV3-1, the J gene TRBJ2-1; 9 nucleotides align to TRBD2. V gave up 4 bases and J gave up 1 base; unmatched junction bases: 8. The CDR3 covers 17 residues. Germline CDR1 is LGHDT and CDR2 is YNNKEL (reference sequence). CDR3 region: CASSPSRLAESYNEQFF. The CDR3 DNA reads TGTGCCAGCAGCCCCTCCCGACTAGCGGAGTCCTACAATGAGCAGTTCTTC.

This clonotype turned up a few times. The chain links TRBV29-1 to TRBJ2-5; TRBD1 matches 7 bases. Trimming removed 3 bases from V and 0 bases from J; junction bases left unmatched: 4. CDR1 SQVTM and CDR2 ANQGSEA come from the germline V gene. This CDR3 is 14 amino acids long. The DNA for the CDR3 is TGCAGCGTTGAGTCCCAGGGGGACCAAGAGACCCAGTACTTC. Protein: CSVESQGDQETQYF.

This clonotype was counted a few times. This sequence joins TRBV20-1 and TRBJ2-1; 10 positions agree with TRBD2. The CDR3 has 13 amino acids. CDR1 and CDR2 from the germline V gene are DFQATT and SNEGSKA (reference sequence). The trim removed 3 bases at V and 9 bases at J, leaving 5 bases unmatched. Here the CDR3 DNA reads TGCAGTGCTAGTGTTAGCGGGAGGTTTGAGCAGTTCTTC. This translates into CSASVSGRFEQFF.

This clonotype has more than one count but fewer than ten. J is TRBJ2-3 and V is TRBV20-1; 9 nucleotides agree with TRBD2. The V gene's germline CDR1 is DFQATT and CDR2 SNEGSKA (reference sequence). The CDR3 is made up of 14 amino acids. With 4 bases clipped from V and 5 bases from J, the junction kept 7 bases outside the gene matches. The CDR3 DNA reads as TGCAGTGCTAATGCGGGAGGGTGGGGAGATACGCAGTATTTT. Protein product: CSANAGGWGDTQYF.

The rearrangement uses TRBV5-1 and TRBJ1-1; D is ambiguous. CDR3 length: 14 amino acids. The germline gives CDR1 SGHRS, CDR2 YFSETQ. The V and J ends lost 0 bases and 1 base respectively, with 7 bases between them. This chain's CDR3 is CASSLAYGNTEAFF. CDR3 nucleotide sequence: TGCGCCAGCAGCTTGGCTTACGGGAACACTGAAGCTTTCTTT.

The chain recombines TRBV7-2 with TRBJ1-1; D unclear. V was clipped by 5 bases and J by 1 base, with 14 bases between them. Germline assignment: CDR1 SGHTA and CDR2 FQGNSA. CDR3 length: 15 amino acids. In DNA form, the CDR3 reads TGTGCCAGCAGCCTAGTCCCCTTATCGAACACTGAAGCTTTCTTT. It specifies CASSLVPLSNTEAFF.

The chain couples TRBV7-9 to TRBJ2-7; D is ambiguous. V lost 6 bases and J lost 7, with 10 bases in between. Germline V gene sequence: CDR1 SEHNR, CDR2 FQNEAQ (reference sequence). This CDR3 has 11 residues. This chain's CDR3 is CASRTDGEQYF. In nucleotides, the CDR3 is TGTGCCAGCAGGACGGATGGGGAGCAGTACTTC.

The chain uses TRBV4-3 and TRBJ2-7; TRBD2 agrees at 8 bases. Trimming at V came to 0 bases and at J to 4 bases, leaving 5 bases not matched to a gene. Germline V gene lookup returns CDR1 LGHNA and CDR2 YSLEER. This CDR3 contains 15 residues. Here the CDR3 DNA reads TGCGCCAGCAGCCAAGATAGTGCGGGGGGTTACGAGCAGTACTTC. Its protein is CASSQDSAGGYEQYF.